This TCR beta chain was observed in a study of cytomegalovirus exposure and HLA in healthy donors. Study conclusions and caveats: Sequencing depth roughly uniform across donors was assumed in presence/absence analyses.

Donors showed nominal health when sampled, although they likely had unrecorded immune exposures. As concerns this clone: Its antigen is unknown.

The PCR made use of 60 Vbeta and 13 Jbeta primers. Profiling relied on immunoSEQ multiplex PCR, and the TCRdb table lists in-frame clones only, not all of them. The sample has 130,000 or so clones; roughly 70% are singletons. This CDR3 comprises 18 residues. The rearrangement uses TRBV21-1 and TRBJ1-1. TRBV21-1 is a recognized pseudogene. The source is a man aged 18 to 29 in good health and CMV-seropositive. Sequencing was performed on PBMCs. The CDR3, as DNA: TGTGCCAGCAGCAAAGCGTCCCACGGGGGTCCCAAGAACACTGAAGCTTTCTTT. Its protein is CASSKASHGGPKNTEAFF.